The 2 T cell receptor beta chains in this list originate from one sample, sequenced in a study of T cell responses to AZD1222 COVID-19 vaccine. Method: immunoSEQ multiplex PCR; TCRdb's copy keeps in-frame clones and lacks some. Of around 130,000 clones listed, 93% are singletons. Sequencing was performed on peripheral blood, taken on day 0 of AZD1222 vaccination. These receptors came from an adult in good health.

The chain couples TRBV5-1 to TRBJ2-5; no firm D call. This CDR3 has 14 residues. V gave up 0 bases and J gave up 4 bases, with 10 bases separating them. CDR1 and CDR2 from the germline V gene are SGHRS and YFSETQ. The CDR3 loop reads CASSLESWAETQYF. In DNA form, the CDR3 reads TGCGCCAGCAGCTTGGAGTCGTGGGCAGAGACCCAGTACTTC.

The chain is built from TRBV28 and TRBJ2-2, with D uncertain. V was clipped by 10 bases and J by 6 bases, with 12 bases between them. CDR1 is MDHEN and CDR2 is SYDVKM in the germline V gene. The CDR3 runs 12 residues. For the CDR3, the DNA is TGTGCCACAGCCTCCTACCCCGGGGAGCTGTTTTTT. Translation: CATASYPGELFF.